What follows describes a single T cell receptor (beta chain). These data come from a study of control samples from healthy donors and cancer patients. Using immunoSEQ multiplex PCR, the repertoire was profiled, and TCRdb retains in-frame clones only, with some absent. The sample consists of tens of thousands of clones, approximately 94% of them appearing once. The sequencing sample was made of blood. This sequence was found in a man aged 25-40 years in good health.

In DNA, the CDR3 is TGTGCCAGCAGCGTAGGGGGCAGGGCCCTCACAGATACGCAGTATTTT. This translates into CASSVGGRALTDTQYF. V gene TRBV9 combines with J gene TRBJ2-3; possible D gene TRBD1, 5 bases. V was shortened by 0 bases and J by 2 bases, with 13 bases between the two germline ends. From germline, CDR1 is SGDLS and CDR2 YYNGEE. The CDR3 covers 16 residues. The whole variable domain, remainder taken from reference TRBV9 and TRBJ2-3, is DSGVTQTPKHLITATGQRVTLRCSPRSGDLSVYWYQQSLDQGLQFLIQYYNGEERAKGNILERFSAQQFPDLHSELNLSSLELGDSALYFCASSVGGRALTDTQYFGPGTRLTVL.